One sample yielded the 14 T cell receptor beta chains listed below, sequenced in a study of T cells in Graves' hyperthyroidism and ophthalmopathy. What was amplified from RNA transcripts were TCR beta CDR3 regions. The HTBI primer set drove a first-round RT-PCR of the TCR CDR3. TCRdb reprocessed the multiplex PCR reads via MiXCR and lists one record per CDR3 protein. In the table there are 380,000 or so distinct CDR3 sequences, around an eighth of which are singletons. The sample comprised blood. Receptor source: a man in his thirties or forties with Graves' hyperthyroidism that later progressed to Graves' ophthalmopathy.

V and J are TRBV24-1 and TRBJ2-2, with TRBD1 matching over 9 bases. J lost 8 bases, V lost 3 bases, and 6 bases had no gene match. CDR1 is KGHDR, CDR2 SFDVKD, per germline. The CDR3 runs 15 residues. The CDR3 nucleotides are TGTGCCACCAGTGATCCCCGGACAGGGGCTGGGGAGCTGTTTTTT. Encoded protein: CATSDPRTGAGELFF.

This clonotype was recorded at least ten times. The chain links TRBV2 to TRBJ2-1; 10 bases are shared with TRBD2. Germline V CDR1 and CDR2: SNHLY, FYNNEI. With V trimmed by 7 bases and J by 7 bases, 7 bases remained unmatched. CDR3 length equals 14 residues. The CDR3, as DNA: TGTGCCAGCAAGGGAGCGGGGGGGCCGAATGAGCAGTTCTTC. Translating gives CASKGAGGPNEQFF.

This chain uses TRBV20-1 with TRBJ2-7; maybe TRBD2 (6 bases). Germline V lookup: CDR1 DFQATT, CDR2 SNEGSKA (reference sequence). CDR3 length: 14 amino acids. The V gene lost 5 bases and the J gene lost 4 bases, with 18 bases spanning the gap. This CDR3 is CSAVSFQGGYEQYF. For the CDR3, the DNA is TGCAGTGCTGTAAGTTTCCAGGGAGGTTACGAGCAGTACTTC.

This clonotype was detected ten times or more. The rearrangement links TRBV2 to TRBJ1-1; 7 nucleotides line up with TRBD1. The CDR3 covers 14 residues. Germline trimming cut 5 bases from V and 1 base from J; bases unmatched to any gene: 4. Per the germline V gene, CDR1 is SNHLY and CDR2 is FYNNEI. The CDR3 spells CASSKQGRNTEAFF. For the CDR3, the DNA is TGTGCCAGCAGTAAACAGGGGAGGAACACTGAAGCTTTCTTT. Using reference TRBV2 and TRBJ1-1 for the parts outside the CDR3, the full variable domain is EPEVTQTPSHQVTQMGQEVILRCVPISNHLYFYWYRQILGQKVEFLVSFYNNEISEKSEIFDDQFSVERPDGSNFTLKIRSTKLEDSAMYFCASSKQGRNTEAFFGQGTRLTVV.

This rearrangement joins TRBV12-3 or TRBV12-4 to TRBJ2-4, with D perhaps matching TRBD1 (5 bases). This CDR3 contains 14 residues. The V gene lost 1 base and the J gene lost 6 bases, with 10 bases spanning the gap. As DNA, the CDR3 is TGTGCCAGCAGTTTAGGTGGGGCGCTAAACATTCAGTACTTC. The encoded protein is CASSLGGALNIQYF.

This clonotype was recorded many times. J is TRBJ2-1 and V is TRBV27, with 7 bases identical to TRBD1. The germline CDR1 and CDR2 sequences are MNHEY and SMNVEV (reference sequence). CDR3 length equals 15 residues. Germline trimming cut 3 bases from V and 2 bases from J; bases unmatched to any gene: 4. The CDR3 region has the DNA TGTGCCAGCAGTTTCGCCGGGACAGCCTACAATGAGCAGTTCTTC. Its translation: CASSFAGTAYNEQFF.

This clonotype was found many times. This sequence joins TRBV28 and TRBJ1-4; 8 bases fit TRBD1. Germline CDR1 is MDHEN and CDR2 is SYDVKM. V shed 5 bases, J shed 5 bases, and the junction held 19 bases outside the gene matches. The length of the CDR3 is 19 residues. CDR3 in amino acids: CASSNSGTGLLESNEKLFF. Written as DNA, the CDR3 is TGTGCCAGCAGTAACTCTGGGACAGGCCTACTGGAATCGAATGAAAAACTGTTTTTT.

A few counts support this clonotype. This chain links TRBV20-1 with TRBJ1-1, with unresolved D. Deletions cut 7 bases from V and 0 bases from J, with 9 bases between. The length of the CDR3 is 12 residues. The V gene's germline CDR1 is DFQATT and CDR2 SNEGSKA (reference sequence). This chain's CDR3 is CSGESMNTEAFF. CDR3 in DNA: TGCAGTGGGGAGAGCATGAACACTGAAGCTTTCTTT.

The gene calls are TRBV7-9 and TRBJ1-1; weak D call: TRBD1 (5 bases). Germline loops: CDR1 SEHNR, CDR2 FQNEAQ (reference sequence). CDR3 length: 15 amino acids. With 1 base removed from V and 1 base from J, the gap between germline ends came to 10 bases. Written as DNA, the CDR3 is TGTGCCAGCAGCTTAGGGGCAGGGCGGAACACTGAAGCTTTCTTT. This codes for CASSLGAGRNTEAFF.

This clonotype was counted at least ten times. The chain couples TRBV6-1 to TRBJ1-1; D remains ambiguous. Deletions cut 3 bases from V and 3 bases from J, with 8 bases between. Germline V gene sequence: CDR1 MNHNS, CDR2 SASEGT. The CDR3 extends over 13 amino acids. CDR3 residues: CASSEDGYTEAFF. Written as DNA, the CDR3 is TGTGCCAGCAGTGAGGACGGATACACTGAAGCTTTCTTT.

Details on this clonotype: One end of the junction varies from germline; a read error may be responsible. J is TRBJ1-6 and V is TRBV6-2 or TRBV6-3, with D tentatively TRBD1 (5 bases). CDR1 and CDR2 (germline): MNHEY, SVGEGT. This CDR3 region has 14 residues. The CDR3 region has the DNA TGTGCCGGCAGTTACGGGGGTCCTAATTCACCCCTCCACTTT. This translates into CAGSYGGPNSPLHF.

The chain links TRBV20-1 to TRBJ1-1; TRBD1 is a possible D gene (5 bases). Germline values: CDR1 DFQATT, CDR2 SNEGSKA (reference sequence). The CDR3 is 13 amino acids. Trimming took off 2 bases at V and 1 base at J, with 8 bases between the two ends. The CDR3 is CSARKGPNTEAFF. DNA for the CDR3: TGCAGTGCTAGAAAGGGACCGAACACTGAAGCTTTCTTT.

Of note for this clonotype: Here the CDR3 omits its conserved ending phenylalanine or tryptophan, so a read error is the likely source. The DNA is omitted, as the CDR3 cannot be located on it reliably, and the CDR3 follows TCRdb's listing. The chain has TRBV5-1 and TRBJ1-2. Germline CDR1 reads SGHRS; CDR2 reads YFSETQ. The CDR3 extends over 14 residues, inclusive of both ends. CDR3 sequence reads: CASSLDNPDYGYTV.

The V gene is TRBV6-1, the J gene TRBJ1-5; D may be TRBD1 (6 bases). V lost 11 bases and J 6 bases, leaving 20 bases between the germline ends. Looked up from germline, CDR1 is MNHNS and CDR2 is SASEGT. The CDR3 is made up of 14 amino acids. CDR3 nucleotides: TGTGCCGGGGGTAAACAGGGTTTTAGTCAGCCCCAGCATTTT. Its translation is CAGGKQGFSQPQHF.